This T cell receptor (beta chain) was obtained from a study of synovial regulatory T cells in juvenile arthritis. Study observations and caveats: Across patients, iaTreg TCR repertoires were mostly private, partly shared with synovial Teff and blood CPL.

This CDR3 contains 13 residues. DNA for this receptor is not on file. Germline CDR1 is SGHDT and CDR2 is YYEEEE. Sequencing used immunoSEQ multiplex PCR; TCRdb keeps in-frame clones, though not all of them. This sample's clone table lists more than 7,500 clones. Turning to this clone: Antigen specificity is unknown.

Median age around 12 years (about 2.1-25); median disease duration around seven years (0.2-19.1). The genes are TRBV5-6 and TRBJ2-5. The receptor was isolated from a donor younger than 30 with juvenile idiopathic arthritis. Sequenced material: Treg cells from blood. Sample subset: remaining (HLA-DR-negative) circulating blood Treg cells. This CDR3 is CASSLGWVETQYF.